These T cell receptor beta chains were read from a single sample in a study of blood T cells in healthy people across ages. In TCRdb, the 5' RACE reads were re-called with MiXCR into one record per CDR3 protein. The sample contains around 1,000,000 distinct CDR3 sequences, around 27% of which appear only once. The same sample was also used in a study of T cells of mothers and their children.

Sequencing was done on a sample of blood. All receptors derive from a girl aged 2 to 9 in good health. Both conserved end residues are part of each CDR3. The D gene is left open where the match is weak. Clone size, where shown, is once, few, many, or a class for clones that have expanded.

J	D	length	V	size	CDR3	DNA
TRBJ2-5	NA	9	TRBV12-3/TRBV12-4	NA	CARKETQYF	TGTGCCCGAAAAGAGACCCAGTACTTC
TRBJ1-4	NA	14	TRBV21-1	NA	CASSGGPTNEKLFF	TGTGCCAGCAGCGGGGGTCCAACTAATGAAAAACTGTTTTTT
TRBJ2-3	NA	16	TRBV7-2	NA	CASSFSSPRGTDTQYF	TGTGCCAGCAGCTTTTCTAGCCCTAGGGGCACAGATACGCAGTATTTT
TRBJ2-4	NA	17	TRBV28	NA	CASSPPRRSLAKNIQYF	TGTGCCAGCAGTCCCCCGAGACGCTCACTGGCCAAAAACATTCAGTACTTC
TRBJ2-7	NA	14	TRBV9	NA	CASSPQRMNYEQYF	TGTGCCAGCAGCCCTCAGAGGATGAACTACGAGCAGTACTTC
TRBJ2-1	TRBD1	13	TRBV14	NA	CASSETGDNEQFF	TGTGCCAGCAGCGAGACAGGGGACAATGAGCAGTTCTTC
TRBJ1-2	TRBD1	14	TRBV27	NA	CASSLSGGPDGYTF	TGTGCCAGCAGTTTATCAGGGGGCCCGGATGGCTACACCTTC
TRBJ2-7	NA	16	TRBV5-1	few	CASSLAPTGGSYEQYF	TGCGCCAGCAGCTTGGCCCCGACAGGAGGATCGTACGAGCAGTACTTC
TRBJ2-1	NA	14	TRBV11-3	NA	CASSLAAAYNEQFF	TGTGCCAGCAGCTTAGCTGCGGCCTACAATGAGCAGTTCTTC
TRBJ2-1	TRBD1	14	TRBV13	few	CASSPRTGKYEQFF	TGTGCCAGCAGCCCTAGGACAGGGAAGTATGAGCAGTTCTTC
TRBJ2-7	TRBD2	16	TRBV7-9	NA	CASSLYSLAGVDEQYF	TGTGCCAGCAGCTTATATAGTCTAGCGGGAGTAGACGAGCAGTACTTC
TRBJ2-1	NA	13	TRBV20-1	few	CSAPISSYNEQFF	TGCAGTGCTCCGATTAGCTCCTACAATGAGCAGTTCTTC
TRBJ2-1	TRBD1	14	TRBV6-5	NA	CASRSGTGANEQFF	TGTGCCAGCAGGTCCGGGACAGGGGCAAATGAGCAGTTCTTC
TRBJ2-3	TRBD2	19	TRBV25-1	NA	CASSLTGSGVLGGTDTQYF	TGTGCCAGCAGTCTCACGGGTAGCGGGGTATTAGGGGGCACAGATACGCAGTATTTT
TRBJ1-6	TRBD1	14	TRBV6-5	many	CASSWGQGNSPLHF	TGTGCCAGCAGTTGGGGACAGGGGAATTCACCCCTCCACTTT
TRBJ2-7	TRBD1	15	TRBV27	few	CASSFLTGWAYEQYF	TGTGCCAGCAGTTTCTTGACAGGGTGGGCCTACGAGCAGTACTTC
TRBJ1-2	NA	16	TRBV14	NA	CASSQDLGSAVGGYTF	TGTGCCAGCAGCCAAGATCTTGGCTCAGCCGTCGGTGGCTACACCTTC
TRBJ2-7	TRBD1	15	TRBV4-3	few	CASSQEGTGFYEQYF	TGCGCCAGCAGCCAGGAGGGGACAGGGTTTTACGAGCAGTACTTC
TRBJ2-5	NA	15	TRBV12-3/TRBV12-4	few	CASSLISLMAETQYF	TGTGCCAGCAGTCTTATATCTCTAATGGCGGAGACCCAGTACTTC
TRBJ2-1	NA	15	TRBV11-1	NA	CASSLDQGTYNEQFF	TGTGCCAGCAGCTTAGACCAGGGGACCTACAATGAGCAGTTCTTC
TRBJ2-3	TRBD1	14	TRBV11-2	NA	CASSLDGQADTQYF	TGTGCCAGCAGCTTAGATGGACAGGCGGATACGCAGTATTTT
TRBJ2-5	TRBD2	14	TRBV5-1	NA	CASSQSGRIETQYF	TGCGCCAGCAGTCAAAGCGGGAGGATAGAGACCCAGTACTTC
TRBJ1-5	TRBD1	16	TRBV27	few	CASSPTGQGGDQPQHF	TGTGCCAGCAGTCCAACGGGACAGGGCGGCGATCAGCCCCAGCATTTT
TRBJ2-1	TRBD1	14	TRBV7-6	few	CASSFLTGSNEQFF	TGTGCCAGCAGCTTCTTGACAGGGAGCAATGAGCAGTTCTTC
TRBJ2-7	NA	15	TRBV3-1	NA	CASSQDIVGSYEQYF	TGTGCCAGCAGCCAAGATATTGTGGGCTCTTACGAGCAGTACTTC
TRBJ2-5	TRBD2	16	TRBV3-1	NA	CASSQPGLAKQETQYF	TGTGCCAGCAGCCAGCCGGGACTAGCGAAGCAAGAGACCCAGTACTTC
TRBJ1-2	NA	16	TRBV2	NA	CASIERVTGLRAGYTF	TGTGCCAGCATCGAAAGAGTGACCGGACTTCGAGCGGGCTACACCTTC
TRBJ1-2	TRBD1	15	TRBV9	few	CASSVGDSPSYGYTF	TGTGCCAGCAGCGTAGGGGACAGCCCGTCCTATGGCTACACCTTC
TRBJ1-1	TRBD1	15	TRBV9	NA	CASSPTDRANTEAFF	TGTGCCAGCAGCCCAACGGACAGGGCGAACACTGAAGCTTTCTTT
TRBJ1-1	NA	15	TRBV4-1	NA	CASSPYTDGYTEAFF	TGCGCCAGCAGCCCTTATACCGACGGGTACACTGAAGCTTTCTTT
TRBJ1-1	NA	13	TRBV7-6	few	CASSSETGPEAFF	TGTGCCAGCAGCTCGGAGACAGGCCCTGAAGCTTTCTTT
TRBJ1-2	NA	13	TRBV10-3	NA	CAISESPYYGYTF	TGTGCCATCAGTGAGTCCCCATACTATGGCTACACCTTC
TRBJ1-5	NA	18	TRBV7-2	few	CASSLVRPFSGGNQPQHF	TGTGCCAGCAGCTTAGTTAGGCCCTTTTCTGGGGGCAATCAGCCCCAGCATTTT
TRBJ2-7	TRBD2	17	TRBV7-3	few	CASSLTLVLSGTHEQYF	TGTGCCAGCAGCTTAACCCTGGTTCTCAGCGGGACCCACGAGCAGTACTTC
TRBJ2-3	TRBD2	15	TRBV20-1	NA	CSAGRDSRGADTQYF	TGCAGTGCTGGCAGGGACTCCCGGGGGGCAGATACGCAGTATTTT
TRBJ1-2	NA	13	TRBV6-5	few	CASREGLDYGYTF	TGTGCCAGCCGGGAGGGGCTGGACTATGGCTACACCTTC
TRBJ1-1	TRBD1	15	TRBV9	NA	CASSVGGTAKAVAFF	TGTGCCAGCAGCGTAGGTGGGACAGCCAAGGCAGTGGCTTTCTTT
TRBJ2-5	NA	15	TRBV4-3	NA	CASSQFAGGWETQYF	TGCGCCAGCAGCCAATTCGCAGGGGGGTGGGAGACCCAGTACTTC
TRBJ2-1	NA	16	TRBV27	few	CASSLLGTVGYNEQFF	TGTGCCAGCAGTTTATTGGGGACGGTGGGCTACAATGAGCAGTTCTTC
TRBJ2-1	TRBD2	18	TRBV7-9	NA	CASSPALSGGATDNEQFF	TGTGCCAGCAGCCCCGCCCTCAGCGGGGGGGCTACCGACAATGAGCAGTTCTTC